This T cell receptor beta chain was captured by sequencing in a study of STAT5B mutations in CD4+ large granular lymphocyte leukemia (dated by TCRdb to 2022 to 2024). Background on the whole study: Among the healthy controls, the CDR3 'QG' motif was associated with a particular HLA allele. The purity of purified fractions was confirmed by flow cytometry on FACSCanto II or FACSVerse to exceed 95% among lymphocytes. The TCRbeta repertoires of CD4+ T-cell large granular lymphocyte leukemia patients were compared with the TCRbeta repertoires of healthy blood donors. Study-wide findings and limitations: The data were not HLA-matched, and the relatively small sample size could explain the higher clonality seen in CD4+ compared with CD8+ T-LGLL. TRBV06-family usage was enriched among the top patient clones (8/27) compared with healthy controls (2/35). Compared with healthy CD4+ repertoires, CD4-sorted patient repertoires appeared more clonal, and this difference remained even after the putative leukemic clones were removed. Main leukemic clonotypes were private to each patient, although about 25% appeared at low frequency in other patients' non-leukemic repertoires.

TCRbeta rearrangements were sequenced from genomic DNA using the immunoSEQ assay at survey resolution. In the authors' own workflow: A lowest detectable productive clonotype frequency of 2.59 x 10-5 was observed in the TCR sequencing data. Only productive TCRbeta rearrangements, defined as complete and in-frame sequences, were included in the analyses. The clonality of each sample was calculated as Simpson clonality in the immunoSEQ Analyzer version 3.0. Clones were grouped by frequency into very rare, small, medium, large (1-20%) or hyperexpanded (>20%) categories. Generation probabilities were estimated with OLGA 1.2.3, V-gene circos plots were made with VDJtools, specificities were searched in VDJdb, and CDR3 motifs were identified with GLIPH. TCRdb took this table from immuneACCESS and kept in-frame rearrangements with V and J called. Such tables lack part of the clones; where checked against another copy, unresolved V genes explain under half of the gap, and the rest is unexplained. V and J calls and clone size are as listed in that table; D and trimming were resolved from the DNA. The sample table contains tens of thousands of clones; only one count was recorded for less than 85% of them. 0.3% to 0.35% of the sample lies in the top ten.

Points on this clone: Its binding antigen is unknown. No much larger clonotype is one base removed from it; base qualities were not supplied.

Healthy controls were 37 blood donors whose buffy coats came from the Finnish Red Cross blood service. All TCR-sequenced material derived from peripheral blood: patient blood samples and healthy donor buffy coats. Peripheral blood mononuclear cells were isolated by Ficoll-Hypaque gradient centrifugation. CD4+ cells were purified magnetically from the buffy coats of healthy controls. Genomic DNA was extracted with the Gentra Puregene Cell and Tissue kit and quantified on a Qubit 2.0 fluorometer. At the junction V is shortened by 5 bases and J by 5 bases, with 18 bases in between. The CDR3 goes from the cysteine to the phenylalanine over 15 residues. The sequence is cut down to CDR3 DNA, 45 bases in frame from base 1. Looking up the germline V gene yields CDR1 SGHTA and CDR2 FQGNSA.

Sequenced input: CD4+ T cells from blood buffy coats. This receptor was taken from a human donor in good health. The rearrangement combines TRBV7-2 with TRBJ1-1, and TRBD1 may be the D gene, going by 6 matching bases. The sequenced DNA is TGTGCCAGCAGCCGAACAGGGTGGTTAGGGACTGAAGCTTTCTTT. This yields the protein CASSRTGWLGTEAFF.